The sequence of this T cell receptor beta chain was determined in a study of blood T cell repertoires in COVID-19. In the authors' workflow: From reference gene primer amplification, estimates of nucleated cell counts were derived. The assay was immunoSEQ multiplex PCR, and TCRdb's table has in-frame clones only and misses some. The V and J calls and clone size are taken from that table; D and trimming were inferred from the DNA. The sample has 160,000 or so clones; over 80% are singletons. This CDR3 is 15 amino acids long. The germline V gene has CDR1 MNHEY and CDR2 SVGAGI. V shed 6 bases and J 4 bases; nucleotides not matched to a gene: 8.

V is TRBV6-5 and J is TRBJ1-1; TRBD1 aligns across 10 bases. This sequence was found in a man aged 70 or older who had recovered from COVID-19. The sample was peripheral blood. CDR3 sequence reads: CASRTRQGAGTEAFF. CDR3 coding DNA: TGTGCCAGCAGGACTCGACAGGGGGCCGGCACTGAAGCTTTCTTT.